These 18 T cell receptor beta chains originate from one sample sequenced in a study of Ad26.COV2.S vaccination and SARS-CoV-2 variants. Measured with immunoSEQ multiplex PCR; TCRdb has only the in-frame clones, and not every one. Of about 280,000 clones listed, about 89% were seen once; the top ten hold roughly 3.5%. Treatment described: around 19 received Ad26.COV2.S at low or high dose, single or two shots; about 5 received placebo; per-sample allocation not given. Repertoires come from day 63 after the first vaccine or placebo injection. The source was peripheral blood, collected in a trial of Ad26.COV2.S vaccine versus placebo. Receptors originate from a person aged 18-65 years who received the Ad26.COV2.S COVID-19 vaccine or a placebo.

The rearrangement uses TRBV3-1 (or the pseudogene TRBV3-2) and TRBJ1-6; 7 bases map to TRBD1. This CDR3 spans 15 amino acids. Germline CDR1 is LGHDT and CDR2 is YNNKEL (reference sequence). The ends lost 4 bases at V and 8 bases at J; junction bases unmatched: 8. CDR3 nucleotides: TGTGCCAGCAGCCGACGACAGGGCATGGATTCACCCCTCCACTTT. Its protein product is CASSRRQGMDSPLHF.

J is TRBJ2-1 and V is TRBV7-3; 8 nucleotides agree with TRBD2. Germline V gene sequence: CDR1 SGHTA, CDR2 FQGTGA. The CDR3 covers 18 residues. The trim removed 5 bases at V and 0 bases at J, leaving 12 bases unmatched. The CDR3 nucleotides read TGTGCCAGCAGCCCCCGGGGGGGCGGGGCCAGCTCCTACAATGAGCAGTTCTTC. The encoded protein is CASSPRGGGASSYNEQFF.

CDR3 amino acids: CASSLSGLAGASEQYF. The DNA for the CDR3 is TGTGCCAGCAGCTTGTCGGGACTAGCGGGAGCCAGCGAGCAGTACTTC. The V and J genes are TRBV11-2 and TRBJ2-7; TRBD2 aligns across 14 bases. The CDR3 has 16 residues. The germline V gene encodes CDR1 SGHAT and CDR2 FQNNGV. The J segment lost 6 bases and the V segment lost 3 bases, leaving 7 bases of the junction unmatched. Looking up the rest from reference TRBV11-2 and TRBJ2-7 gives the full variable domain: EAGVAQSPRYKIIEKRQSVAFWCNPISGHATLYWYQQILGQGPKLLIQFQNNGVVDDSQLPKDRFSAERLKGVDSTLKIQPAKLEDSAVYLCASSLSGLAGASEQYFGPGTRLTVT.

The V call is TRBV6-2 or TRBV6-3, the J call TRBJ1-5; no clear D. The length of the CDR3 is 19 residues. From germline, CDR1 is MNHEY and CDR2 SVGEGT. V was trimmed by 6 bases and J by 0 bases, leaving 24 bases between them. The CDR3 DNA sequence: TGTGCCAGCAGCCAGCGTCGATCCGGGATCGGTGATAGCAATCAGCCCCAGCATTTT. Translating it yields CASSQRRSGIGDSNQPQHF.

This clone came up once. The chain uses TRBV6-5 and TRBJ2-7; 8 bases agree with TRBD1. V lost 0 bases to trimming and J lost 4 bases; unmatched junction nucleotides: 5. The CDR3 has 15 residues. CDR1 is MNHEY, CDR2 SVGAGI, per germline. The CDR3 sequence: CASSYSGTGDYEQYF. The DNA of the CDR3 is TGTGCCAGCAGTTACTCGGGGACAGGCGATTACGAGCAGTACTTC.

This sequence joins TRBV3-1 (or the pseudogene TRBV3-2) and TRBJ2-3; unclear D gene. Germline CDR1 is LGHDT and CDR2 is YNNKEL (reference sequence). V was shortened by 0 bases and J by 3 bases, with 10 bases between the two germline ends. The CDR3 runs to 15 residues. This chain's CDR3 is CASSQDGLKTDTQYF. In DNA, the CDR3 is TGTGCCAGCAGCCAAGATGGGCTAAAGACAGATACGCAGTATTTT.

V usage is TRBV19 and J usage is TRBJ2-1; the match to TRBD2 covers 11 bases. V lost 5 bases and J lost 2; bases outside the gene matches: 2. In germline, CDR1 is LNHDA, CDR2 SQIVND (reference sequence). CDR3 length: 15 residues. The CDR3 nucleotides read TGTGCCAGTAGTCTAGCGGGAGGAGCCTACAATGAGCAGTTCTTC. Its translation: CASSLAGGAYNEQFF.

The CDR3 sequence is CASSERDRGKKGNQPQHF. The CDR3 coding sequence is TGTGCCAGCAGCGAACGGGACAGGGGGAAGAAGGGCAATCAGCCCCAGCATTTT. This chain connects TRBV14 to TRBJ1-5; 11 positions agree with TRBD1. The CDR3 contains 18 residues. Germline values: CDR1 SGHDN, CDR2 FVKESK. J was trimmed by 2 bases and V by 5 bases; bases with no gene match: 11.

The chain recombines TRBV12-5 with TRBJ2-5; 11 nucleotides match TRBD1. The ends lost 3 bases at V and 4 bases at J; junction bases unmatched: 7. CDR3 length: 16 amino acids. CDR1 and CDR2 (germline): LGHNT, FRNRAP. CDR3 coding DNA: TGTGCTAGTGGTTTAATGGGGACAGGGGGTAGAGAGACCCAGTACTTC. As protein: CASGLMGTGGRETQYF.

V gene TRBV19 combines with J gene TRBJ1-1; D unresolved. The V and J ends lost 5 bases and 0 bases respectively, with 10 bases between them. This CDR3 has 14 residues. Per the germline V gene, CDR1 is LNHDA and CDR2 is SQIVND (reference sequence). CDR3 residues: CASSLGRLNTEAFF. The CDR3 nucleotides read TGTGCCAGTAGTTTGGGCAGATTGAACACTGAAGCTTTCTTT.

This clone turned up a few times. The rearrangement joins TRBV18 to TRBJ1-1; TRBD1 is a possible D gene (6 bases). There are 12 residues in the CDR3. Between the trimmed V and J ends, which lost 3 bases and 6 bases, there was a span of 8 bases. Germline V CDR1 and CDR2: KGHSH, LQKENI. The CDR3 coding sequence is TGTGCCAGCTCACCCAGGGGACCTGAAGCTTTCTTT. Protein product: CASSPRGPEAFF.

As regards this clone: This CDR3 is also generated by other DNA sequences in the sample. The genes are TRBV9 and TRBJ1-1; the D gene is possibly TRBD1 (5 bases). V shed 4 bases and J shed 5 bases, with 12 bases lying between them. The CDR3 covers 13 residues. CDR1 is SGDLS and CDR2 is YYNGEE in the germline V gene. The CDR3: CASSRGDGTEAFF. CDR3 DNA: TGTGCCAGCAGCCGGGGGGACGGGACTGAAGCTTTCTTT.

The CDR3 DNA follows: TGTGCCAGCAGCTTAGCGTCGGGAACATATGGCTACACCTTC. Its protein is CASSLASGTYGYTF. The genes are TRBV7-9 and TRBJ1-2; D is uncertain. V was cut by 0 bases and J by 5 bases, with 10 bases left in between. CDR3 length: 14 residues. Germline CDR1 and CDR2: SEHNR and FQNEAQ (reference sequence).

CDR3 region: CAWTGTGVFSGNTIYF. CDR3 in DNA: TGTGCCTGGACCGGGACAGGGGTTTTCTCTGGAAACACCATATATTTT. V and J are TRBV30 and TRBJ1-3, with TRBD1 identical over 10 bases. CDR1 is GTSNPN, CDR2 SVGIG, per germline (reference sequence). CDR3 length: 16 residues. Trimming cost V 4 bases and J 0 bases; bases outside gene matches: 6.

Only a few counts were recorded for this clone. The genes are TRBV10-3 and TRBJ1-1, with 7 bases lining up with TRBD1. J lost 0 bases, V lost 6 bases, and 4 bases had no gene match. The CDR3 length is 14 residues. Germline V gives CDR1 ENHRY, CDR2 SYGVKD. CDR3 bases: TGTGCCATCAGGGAAACAGGGGTGAACACTGAAGCTTTCTTT. Translation gives CAIRETGVNTEAFF.

The chain joins TRBV5-5 to TRBJ2-7; D is uncertain. Trimming pared 0 bases from V and 1 base from J, leaving 8 bases between. The length of the CDR3 is 14 residues. CDR1 is SGHKS, CDR2 YYEKEE, per germline (reference sequence). The CDR3 DNA reads TGTGCCAGCAGCTTGGGGGTGGGTTCCTACGAGCAGTACTTC. It is translated as CASSLGVGSYEQYF.

The V gene is TRBV7-8, the J gene TRBJ1-2; D gene ambiguous. Germline-derived CDR1 and CDR2 are SGHVS and FQNEAQ. Deletions cut 1 base from V and 0 bases from J, with 12 bases between. This CDR3 contains 16 residues. The CDR3 loop reads CASSLGGAFSNYGYTF. The CDR3 DNA is TGTGCCAGCAGCTTAGGAGGAGCTTTTTCTAACTATGGCTACACCTTC.

This sequence joins TRBV6-4 and TRBJ1-2; a possible D gene is TRBD1 (5 bases). Trimming cost V 3 bases and J 6 bases, with 17 bases left between them. CDR3 length equals 15 residues. Germline CDR1 reads MRHNA; CDR2 reads SNTAGT. The CDR3 is CASSEGMGESNGYTF. The CDR3, as DNA: TGTGCCAGCAGTGAAGGAATGGGGGAAAGTAATGGCTACACCTTC.